A selection of T cell receptor beta chains follows, all from one sample in a study of T cells after yellow fever vaccination. TCRdb reprocessed the 5' RACE reads via MiXCR and lists one record per CDR3 protein. The table records some 600,000 distinct CDR3 sequences, about a sixth of them present only once. The specimen comprised PBMCs, sampled less than 6 days after the first yellow fever vaccination. These receptors originate from a man in his late teens or twenties who received the YFV17D yellow fever vaccine. Both conserved end residues are part of each CDR3. The D gene is left open where the match is weak. For some rows the clone size is stated as once, few or many, or as a class when expanded; others skip it.

v_call: TRBV5-6; j_call: TRBJ2-3; d_call: TRBD2; clone_size: many; cdr3_nt: TGTGCCAGCAGTCCTCCGGGACTAGCGGGGGTAGATACGCAGTATTTT; cdr3_aa: CASSPPGLAGVDTQYF
v_call: TRBV20-1; j_call: TRBJ2-3; d_call: -; clone_size: -; cdr3_nt: TGCAGTGCTAGAGATCGAGGGGGGTACACAGATACGCAGTATTTT; cdr3_aa: CSARDRGGYTDTQYF
v_call: TRBV20-1; j_call: TRBJ1-6; d_call: -; clone_size: few; cdr3_nt: TGCAGTGCTAGAGTATTAGGGGTTTTCCGTACACCCCTCCACTTT; cdr3_aa: CSARVLGVFRTPLHF
v_call: TRBV15; j_call: TRBJ1-5; d_call: -; clone_size: -; cdr3_nt: TGTGCCACCAGCAGAGATAAGGACAGCTCTTGGAATCAGCCCCAGCATTTT; cdr3_aa: CATSRDKDSSWNQPQHF
v_call: TRBV19; j_call: TRBJ1-6; d_call: -; clone_size: -; cdr3_nt: TGTGCCAGTAGTATTGATCGGGGCGGGAATTCACCCCTCCACTTT; cdr3_aa: CASSIDRGGNSPLHF
v_call: TRBV29-1; j_call: TRBJ1-2; d_call: -; clone_size: -; cdr3_nt: TGCAGCGTTGACGGGGCGGGGAGCTATGGCTACACCTTC; cdr3_aa: CSVDGAGSYGYTF
v_call: TRBV6-1; j_call: TRBJ2-1; d_call: TRBD1; clone_size: -; cdr3_nt: TGTGCCAGCTCCGGGACAGGGGTAGATGAGCAGTTCTTC; cdr3_aa: CASSGTGVDEQFF
v_call: TRBV15; j_call: TRBJ1-2; d_call: -; clone_size: -; cdr3_nt: TGTGCCACCAGTTCCGGACAGACATTCTATGGCTACACCTTC; cdr3_aa: CATSSGQTFYGYTF
v_call: TRBV7-2; j_call: TRBJ1-2; d_call: -; clone_size: few; cdr3_nt: TGTGCCAGCAGTATTTTTTTCGGCTACACCTTC; cdr3_aa: CASSIFFGYTF
v_call: TRBV11-1; j_call: TRBJ2-2; d_call: TRBD2; clone_size: -; cdr3_nt: TGTGCCAGCAGCCAAACCCCGCGGGGGGCCTCGAACACCGGGGAGCTGTTTTTT; cdr3_aa: CASSQTPRGASNTGELFF
v_call: TRBV4-1; j_call: TRBJ2-7; d_call: TRBD2; clone_size: -; cdr3_nt: TGCGCCAGCAGCCAGGGGGGGGGGACTTACGAGCAGTACTTC; cdr3_aa: CASSQGGGTYEQYF
v_call: TRBV5-1; j_call: TRBJ2-1; d_call: TRBD2; clone_size: many; cdr3_nt: TGCGCCAGCAGCTTGGGCGGGGGGGGTGATGAGCAGTTCTTC; cdr3_aa: CASSLGGGGDEQFF
v_call: TRBV20-1; j_call: TRBJ2-5; d_call: -; clone_size: -; cdr3_nt: TGCAGTGCCACCCATCCGATGTACCAAGAGACCCAGTACTTC; cdr3_aa: CSATHPMYQETQYF
v_call: TRBV5-1; j_call: TRBJ1-3; d_call: TRBD1; clone_size: -; cdr3_nt: TGCGCCAGCAGCTTAGAACCCGACAGGGGCACTGGAAACACCATATATTTT; cdr3_aa: CASSLEPDRGTGNTIYF
v_call: TRBV19; j_call: TRBJ1-1; d_call: -; clone_size: -; cdr3_nt: TGTGCCAGTAGTATAGCGGCGACAGTTGGAACTGAAGCTTTCTTT; cdr3_aa: CASSIAATVGTEAFF
v_call: TRBV27; j_call: TRBJ2-4; d_call: -; clone_size: -; cdr3_nt: TGTGCCAGCAGACTAGGGCGATCGGGCAAAAACATTCAGTACTTC; cdr3_aa: CASRLGRSGKNIQYF
v_call: TRBV7-9; j_call: TRBJ2-5; d_call: TRBD2; clone_size: few; cdr3_nt: TGTGCCAGCAGCTTTATGGGGGGGTCCCCATTTCAGTACTTC; cdr3_aa: CASSFMGGSPFQYF
v_call: TRBV25-1; j_call: TRBJ2-5; d_call: -; clone_size: -; cdr3_nt: TGTGCCAGCAGTGATCGAGTCCTGGCAGTTTATCAAGAGACCCAGTACTTC; cdr3_aa: CASSDRVLAVYQETQYF
v_call: TRBV18; j_call: TRBJ2-1; d_call: TRBD2; clone_size: few; cdr3_nt: TGTGCCAGCTCACCACCTCTAGCGGCCCTCTACAATGAGCAGTTCTTC; cdr3_aa: CASSPPLAALYNEQFF
v_call: TRBV15; j_call: TRBJ1-5; d_call: -; clone_size: few; cdr3_nt: TGTGCCACCAGGGGGATGGGCAATCAGCCCCAGCATTTT; cdr3_aa: CATRGMGNQPQHF
v_call: TRBV12-3/TRBV12-4; j_call: TRBJ1-1; d_call: -; clone_size: -; cdr3_nt: TGTGCCAGCAGTCGGGGGGACGCCACTGAAGCTTTCTTT; cdr3_aa: CASSRGDATEAFF
v_call: TRBV6-2/TRBV6-3; j_call: TRBJ2-2; d_call: -; clone_size: few; cdr3_nt: TGTGCCAGCAGTTACTTCCTCCGCACCCCCGTAAAAAGGTCGGGGGAATCGACCGGGGAGCTGTTTTTT; cdr3_aa: CASSYFLRTPVKRSGESTGELFF
v_call: TRBV7-3; j_call: TRBJ2-5; d_call: -; clone_size: few; cdr3_nt: TGTGCCAGCAGCTTAAATGGGGCAGAGACCCAGTACTTC; cdr3_aa: CASSLNGAETQYF
v_call: TRBV5-1; j_call: TRBJ2-2; d_call: TRBD2; clone_size: few; cdr3_nt: TGCGCCAGCAGCTCCTCTAGCGGGGTTACCGGGGAGCTGTTTTTT; cdr3_aa: CASSSSSGVTGELFF
v_call: TRBV6-2/TRBV6-3; j_call: TRBJ1-2; d_call: -; clone_size: -; cdr3_nt: TGTGCCAGCAGCCACCGAGAAAGGGGCTATGGCTACACCTTC; cdr3_aa: CASSHRERGYGYTF
v_call: TRBV5-1; j_call: TRBJ2-2; d_call: -; clone_size: few; cdr3_nt: TGCGCCAGCAGCCAGTCGTGGGTGACCGGGGAGCTGTTTTTT; cdr3_aa: CASSQSWVTGELFF
v_call: TRBV20-1; j_call: TRBJ2-3; d_call: TRBD1; clone_size: -; cdr3_nt: TGCAGTGCTCCTCCAGGGGGACGGTCCACAGATACGCAGTATTTT; cdr3_aa: CSAPPGGRSTDTQYF
v_call: TRBV12-3/TRBV12-4; j_call: TRBJ1-3; d_call: -; clone_size: once; cdr3_nt: TGTGCCAGCAGTATCCGGGACGGTGGAAACACCATATATTTT; cdr3_aa: CASSIRDGGNTIYF